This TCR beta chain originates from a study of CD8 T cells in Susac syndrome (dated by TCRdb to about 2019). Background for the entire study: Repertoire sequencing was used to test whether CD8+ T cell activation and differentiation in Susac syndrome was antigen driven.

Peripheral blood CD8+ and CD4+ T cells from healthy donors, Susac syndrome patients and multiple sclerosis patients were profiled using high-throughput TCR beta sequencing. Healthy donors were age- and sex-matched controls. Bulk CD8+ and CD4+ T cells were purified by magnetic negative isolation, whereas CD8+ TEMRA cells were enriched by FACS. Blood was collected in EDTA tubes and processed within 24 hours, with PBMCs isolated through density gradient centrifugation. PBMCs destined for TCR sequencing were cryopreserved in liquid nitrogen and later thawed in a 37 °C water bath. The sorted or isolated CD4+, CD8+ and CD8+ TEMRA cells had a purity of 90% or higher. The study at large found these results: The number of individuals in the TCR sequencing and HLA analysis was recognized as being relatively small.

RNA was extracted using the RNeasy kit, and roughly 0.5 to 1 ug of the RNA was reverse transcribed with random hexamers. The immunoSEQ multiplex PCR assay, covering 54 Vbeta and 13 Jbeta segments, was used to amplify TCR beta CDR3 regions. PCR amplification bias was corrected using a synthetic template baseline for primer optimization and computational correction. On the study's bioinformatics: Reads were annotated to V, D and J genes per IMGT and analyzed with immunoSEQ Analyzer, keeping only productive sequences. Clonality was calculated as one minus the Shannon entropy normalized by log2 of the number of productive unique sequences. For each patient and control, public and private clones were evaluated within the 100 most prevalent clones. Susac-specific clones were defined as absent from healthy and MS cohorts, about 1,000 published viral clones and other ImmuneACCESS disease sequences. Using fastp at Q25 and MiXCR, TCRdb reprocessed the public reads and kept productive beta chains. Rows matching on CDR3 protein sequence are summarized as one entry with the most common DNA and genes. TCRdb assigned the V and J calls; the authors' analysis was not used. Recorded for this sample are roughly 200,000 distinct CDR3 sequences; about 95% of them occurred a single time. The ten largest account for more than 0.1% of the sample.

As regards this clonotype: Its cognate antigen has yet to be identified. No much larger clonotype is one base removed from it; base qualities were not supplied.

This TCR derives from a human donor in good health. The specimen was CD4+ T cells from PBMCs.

This receptor carries the CDR3 CASSVIAGGRDPYNEQFF. In nucleotide form, the sequence is TGTGCCAGCAGCGTAATAGCGGGAGGGAGGGACCCCTACAATGAGCAGTTCTTC. The chain links TRBV9 with TRBJ2-1; a stretch of 11 junction bases matches TRBD2. The CDR3 runs 18 residues from the cysteine to the phenylalanine. Only the CDR3 portion is preserved as DNA: 54 bases, with reading frame beginning at the first base. Reading the germline V gene gives CDR1 SGDLS and CDR2 YYNGEE. After removal of 1 base from V and 2 bases from J, the junction retains 8 bases not matched to a gene.